One sample yielded the 13 T cell receptor beta chains listed below, sequenced in a study of shared clonotypes between healthy human individuals. Sequencing was performed with immunoSEQ multiplex PCR; in TCRdb, only in-frame clones are kept and a portion is missing. This sample yields about 450,000 clones, of which about 80% are seen a single time; 12% belongs to the top ten. The sample taken for sequencing was PBMCs. The receptors shown here come from a woman between 40 and 55 years old in good health. Some clones in this sample may be carry-over from other donors' samples.

The chain uses TRBV30 and TRBJ2-7, with 10 positions matching TRBD2. This CDR3 is 14 amino acids long. V lost 0 bases and J lost 3; bases outside the gene matches: 2. Looked up from germline, CDR1 is GTSNPN and CDR2 is SVGIG (reference sequence). This chain's CDR3 is CAWSVASGSYEQYF. CDR3 coding DNA: TGTGCCTGGAGTGTGGCTAGCGGGAGCTACGAGCAGTACTTC.

This sequence joins TRBV7-2 and TRBJ1-4, with D perhaps TRBD1 (5 bases). The CDR3 is 15 residues long. V dropped 5 bases and J dropped 7 bases, with 17 bases sitting between them. Per the germline V gene, CDR1 is SGHTA and CDR2 is FQGNSA. CDR3 sequence (DNA): TGTGCCAGCAGCACCGACAGTGGGGGAGTTGAAAAACTGTTTTTT. Protein: CASSTDSGGVEKLFF.

The chain employs TRBV11-3 and TRBJ2-3; D is undetermined. V was trimmed by 5 bases and J by 2 bases, leaving 11 bases between them. Germline CDR1 reads SGHNT; CDR2 reads YENEEA. CDR3 length: 14 residues. The CDR3: CASSPGIPTDTQYF. The CDR3 DNA is TGTGCCAGCAGCCCAGGAATCCCCACAGATACGCAGTATTTT.

As for this clone: This sample includes further DNA sequences coding for the same CDR3. V and J are TRBV28 and TRBJ1-2; 11 nucleotides align to TRBD1. CDR1 is MDHEN and CDR2 is SYDVKM in the germline V gene. Losses at the gene ends were 2 bases for V and 8 bases for J; bases not matched to a gene: 1. The CDR3 is made up of 13 amino acids. The CDR3 region is CASSLGDRGGYTF. DNA for the CDR3: TGTGCCAGCAGTTTAGGGGACAGGGGGGGCTACACCTTC.

This clone was seen repeatedly, ten times or more. V gene TRBV28 combines with J gene TRBJ1-1; D unresolved. CDR1 is MDHEN, CDR2 SYDVKM, per germline. This CDR3 region has 14 residues. The V gene lost 3 bases and the J gene lost 11 bases, with 19 bases spanning the gap. CDR3 coding DNA: TGTGCCAGCAGTTTCTCATTTTCGTCGACTAAGGCTTTCTTT. Protein sequence: CASSFSFSSTKAFF.

In its sample, this clone was seen once. The rearrangement uses TRBV5-1 and TRBJ2-7, with TRBD2 matching over 14 bases. Germline CDR1 reads SGHRS; CDR2 reads YFSETQ. V gave up 0 bases and J gave up 9 bases; unmatched junction bases: 8. The CDR3 sequence is 16 residues long. The CDR3: CASSLAGTSGRAGQYF. The CDR3 DNA follows: TGCGCCAGCAGCTTGGCGGGGACTAGCGGGAGAGCTGGGCAGTACTTC.

This clone was counted once. This sequence joins TRBV19 and TRBJ2-6, with D perhaps matching TRBD1 (6 bases). The CDR3 extends over 17 amino acids. V lost 7 bases to trimming and J lost 3 bases, with 19 bases between them. The V gene's germline CDR1 is LNHDA and CDR2 SQIVND (reference sequence). The CDR3 sequence is CASTHRPGAGGANVLTF. The CDR3 region has the DNA TGTGCCAGTACCCACAGGCCAGGGGCAGGTGGGGCCAACGTCCTGACTTTC.

The chain carries TRBV11-1 and TRBJ2-1, with 9 bases lining up with TRBD2. V was pared by 6 bases and J by 1 base, with 1 base of the junction left unmatched. Germline V gives CDR1 SGHAT, CDR2 FQDESV (reference sequence). The CDR3 is 14 amino acids. CDR3 sequence reads: CASSSGSSYNEQFF. CDR3 DNA: TGTGCCAGCAGTAGCGGGAGTTCCTACAATGAGCAGTTCTTC. Variable domain in full (rest from reference TRBV11-1 and TRBJ2-1): EAEVAQSPRYKITEKSQAVAFWCDPISGHATLYWYRQILGQGPELLVQFQDESVVDDSQLPKDRFSAERLKGVDSTLKIQPAELGDSAMYLCASSSGSSYNEQFFGPGTRLTVL.

The rearrangement links TRBV4-1 to TRBJ2-5; perhaps TRBD2 as D (6 bases). CDR3 length: 14 residues. CDR1 MGHRA and CDR2 YSYEKL come from the germline V gene. Trimming shortened V by 0 bases and J by 7 bases, and 12 bases separated the two germline ends. In nucleotides, the CDR3 is TGCGCCAGCAGCCAAGACGCCGGGCGGGGGACCCAGTACTTC. Translating gives CASSQDAGRGTQYF.

This chain uses TRBV7-9 with TRBJ1-4, with TRBD1 matching 9 bases. The J segment lost 8 bases and the V segment lost 5 bases, leaving 6 bases of the junction unmatched. Germline V gives CDR1 SEHNR, CDR2 FQNEAQ (reference sequence). The CDR3 covers 14 residues. The CDR3 coding sequence is TGTGCCAGCAGCGAGGACAGGGGCGGGGAAAAACTGTTTTTT. Protein sequence: CASSEDRGGEKLFF.

V is TRBV25-1 and J is TRBJ2-1, with D possibly being TRBD2 (5 bases). Trimming took 5 bases from V and 8 from J, leaving 16 bases between them. CDR1 and CDR2 (germline): MGHDK, SYGVNS. The CDR3 is made up of 14 amino acids. CDR3 nucleotides: TGTGCCAGCAGTCCGTCACTAGGTTGGGATGAGCAGTTCTTC. Protein product: CASSPSLGWDEQFF.

The genes are TRBV7-2 and TRBJ2-1; possibly TRBD1 for D (5 bases). V was cut by 5 bases and J by 6 bases, with 20 bases left in between. The V gene's germline CDR1 is SGHTA and CDR2 FQGNSA. The length of the CDR3 is 16 residues. The CDR3 spells CASSPRHTLRGNEQFF. CDR3 nucleotides: TGTGCCAGCAGCCCCCGACACACCTTAAGGGGCAATGAGCAGTTCTTC.

The chain employs TRBV7-2 and TRBJ1-1, with D hard to call. The CDR3 has 13 residues. Deletions cut 4 bases from V and 0 bases from J, with 6 bases between. Germline values: CDR1 SGHTA, CDR2 FQGNSA. CDR3 amino acids: CASSSSLNTEAFF. Here the CDR3 DNA reads TGTGCCAGCAGCTCGAGCCTGAACACTGAAGCTTTCTTT. Together with reference TRBV7-2 and TRBJ1-1, the CDR3 gives the full variable domain: GAGVSQSPSNKVTEKGKDVELRCDPISGHTALYWYRQSLGQGLEFLIYFQGNSAPDKSGLPSDRFSAERTGGSVSTLTIQRTQQEDSAVYLCASSSSLNTEAFFGQGTRLTVV.